Reported below is one T cell receptor (beta chain). The sample belongs to a study of T-cell reconstitution after alpha-beta-depleted transplantation in children. Construction of the TCRbeta library involved unique molecular identifiers. From the PCR reads, TCRdb called clonotypes with MiXCR, one entry per CDR3 protein. The table includes approximately 490,000 distinct CDR3 sequences, around 13% detected once. Per germline, CDR1 SGHVS and CDR2 FQNEAQ. With V trimmed by 0 bases and J by 4 bases, 12 bases remained unmatched. The CDR3 contains 18 residues. This sequence joins TRBV7-8 and TRBJ2-1; 7 bases line up with TRBD2. Sample: PBMCs from the stem cell graft donor, taken from the stem cell graft. This TCR was recovered from a human donor who donated a stem cell graft to a child with combined immunodeficiency. Here the CDR3 reads CASSLAVGGRAGYNEQFF. As DNA, the CDR3 is TGTGCCAGCAGCTTAGCGGTCGGGGGGAGGGCGGGTTACAATGAGCAGTTCTTC.